The 10 T cell receptor beta chains below were found in one sample sequenced in a study of T-cell reconstitution after alpha-beta-depleted transplantation in children. During its preparation, the TCRbeta library received unique molecular identifiers. From the PCR reads, TCRdb called clonotypes with MiXCR, one entry per CDR3 protein. The table has a few hundred thousand distinct CDR3 sequences, about an eighth seen once. Source: PBMCs, mostly from graft donor cells, taken 360 days after TCRalphabeta/CD19-depleted stem cell transplant. All receptors derive from a male patient aged 10 to 17 who had a stem cell transplant for acute myeloid leukemia, so the T cells may come from the graft donor.

The CDR3 bases are TGTGCCAGCAGTACAGGGGGCGTCTTCTCCTACGAGCAGTACTTC. Amino acids: CASSTGGVFSYEQYF. The chain carries TRBV28 and TRBJ2-7; TRBD1 aligns across 9 bases. The length of the CDR3 is 15 residues. The V segment lost 5 bases and the J segment 0 bases; nucleotides outside the gene matches: 5. The V gene's germline CDR1 is MDHEN and CDR2 SYDVKM. The complete variable domain, with remaining parts taken from reference TRBV28 and TRBJ2-7, reads DVKVTQSSRYLVKRTGEKVFLECVQDMDHENMFWYRQDPGLGLRLIYFSYDVKMKEKGDIPEGYSVSREKKERFSLILESASTNQTSMYLCASSTGGVFSYEQYFGPGTRLTVT.

This clonotype showed up many times. This chain connects TRBV5-1 to TRBJ2-2; 7 bases map to TRBD2. From germline, CDR1 is SGHRS and CDR2 YFSETQ. The J segment lost 4 bases and the V segment lost 4 bases, leaving 4 bases of the junction unmatched. The CDR3 runs to 14 residues. DNA of the CDR3: TGCGCCAGCAGCCCTACTAGCGTCACCGGGGAGCTGTTTTTT. Amino acids: CASSPTSVTGELFF.

This clonotype appeared a few times. This chain connects TRBV28 to TRBJ2-3, with D hard to call. CDR1 is MDHEN, CDR2 SYDVKM, per germline. This CDR3 contains 13 residues. The V gene lost 6 bases and the J gene lost 3 bases, with 10 bases spanning the gap. Here the CDR3 reads CASSPPRTDTQYF. The CDR3 nucleotides are TGTGCCAGCAGCCCCCCTAGAACAGATACGCAGTATTTT.

This chain uses TRBV28 with TRBJ2-7; the match to TRBD2 covers 11 bases. The CDR3 has 18 amino acids. V gave up 7 bases and J gave up 6 bases; unmatched junction bases: 20. Germline V gene data show CDR1 as MDHEN and CDR2 as SYDVKM. The CDR3 sequence is CASMDGNLAGGPSIEQYF. The DNA of the CDR3 is TGTGCCAGCATGGATGGGAACCTAGCGGGAGGTCCCTCGATCGAGCAGTACTTC.

In its sample, this clonotype was seen many times. The chain joins TRBV28 to TRBJ2-5; 9 bases match TRBD1. The junction had 8 bases not matched to a gene; V was cut back by 5 bases and J by 4 bases. The CDR3 totals 15 residues. Germline CDR1 MDHEN, CDR2 SYDVKM. This chain's CDR3 is CASSHTGGLGETQYF. The DNA for the CDR3 is TGTGCCAGCAGTCATACAGGGGGCCTAGGAGAGACCCAGTACTTC.

A few counts support this clonotype. The J gene is TRBJ2-5, the V gene TRBV5-6, with D hard to call. The V end lost 7 bases, the J end lost 1 base, and 14 bases lay between the germline ends. The CDR3 contains 14 residues. The germline V gene encodes CDR1 SGHDT and CDR2 YYEEEE. CDR3 residues: CASGPGPPQETQYF. The CDR3 DNA reads as TGTGCCAGCGGCCCCGGGCCCCCCCAAGAGACCCAGTACTTC.

This clonotype was picked up a small number of times. The rearrangement links TRBV20-1 to TRBJ2-7; 8 bases map to TRBD1. The germline gives CDR1 DFQATT, CDR2 SNEGSKA (reference sequence). This CDR3 has 12 residues. The J segment lost 11 bases and the V segment lost 4 bases, leaving 10 bases of the junction unmatched. DNA of the CDR3: TGCAGTGCTACCGGGACAGGAGGCTACAAGTACTTC. Residues: CSATGTGGYKYF.

The chain employs TRBV9 and TRBJ2-7; D is ambiguous. This CDR3 has 14 amino acids. Looked up from germline, CDR1 is SGDLS and CDR2 is YYNGEE. The V gene lost 0 bases and the J gene lost 1 base, with 8 bases spanning the gap. In nucleotides, the CDR3 is TGTGCCAGCAGCGTAGATCCGGAGTCCTACGAGCAGTACTTC. Its protein product is CASSVDPESYEQYF.

The chain employs TRBV27 and TRBJ2-5, with D perhaps assigned TRBD1 or TRBD2 (5 bases each). With 1 base removed from V and 4 bases from J, the gap between germline ends came to 10 bases. Germline V CDR1 and CDR2: MNHEY, SMNVEV (reference sequence). This CDR3 is 14 amino acids long. In nucleotides, the CDR3 is TGTGCCAGCAGTTTATGGGGCGGAGGAGAGACCCAGTACTTC. Protein: CASSLWGGGETQYF.

This chain joins TRBV12-3 or TRBV12-4 and TRBJ2-1; D may match TRBD1 or TRBD2 (11 bases each). V gave up 10 bases and J gave up 7 bases, with 35 bases separating them. The CDR3 consists of 19 residues. CDR3: CATGPYRTGGTSGRNEQFF. As DNA, the CDR3 is TGTGCCACGGGTCCCTACCGGACAGGGGGCACTAGCGGGAGAAATGAGCAGTTCTTC.